In its sample, the clone carrying this T cell receptor (beta chain) was seen many times. Its target is not known. TCRdb processed the reads anew with MiXCR; each CDR3 protein has one entry. The profile shows 650,000 to 900,000 distinct CDR3 sequences, almost 30% of them singletons. This record belongs to a study of T cell repertoires in cytomegalovirus infection. Study summary: Public TCR beta signatures were indicative of both CMV infection and a matching HLA type. Whole-study findings and limits: Ex vivo, HLA-C-restricted CMV-specific TCR beta clonotypes prevailed over the rest of the response. The cumulative frequency of public TCR beta families distinguished individuals who carried CMV together with the relevant HLA.

V was trimmed by 4 bases and J by 7 bases, leaving 10 bases between them. Germline lookup yields CDR1 MGHRA and CDR2 YSYEKL. The CDR3 spans 13 residues. Here the sequenced sample was cultured CD8+ T cells from PBMCs, taken from culture after CMV antigen stimulation. The receptor was isolated from a human donor in good health (CMV status not recorded). Some clones in this sample may be carry-over from other donors' samples. The chain is built from TRBV4-1 and TRBJ2-2; tentative D call: TRBD1 (6 bases). In DNA form, the CDR3 reads TGCGCCAGCAGCCCAGTCAGGGGCGGGGAGCTGTTTTTT. Its translation: CASSPVRGGELFF.